The rows below give T cell receptor beta chains drawn from one sample of a study of shared clonotypes between healthy human individuals. Profiled with immunoSEQ multiplex PCR; TCRdb holds only in-frame clones, not every one. There are some 2,500,000 clones in the sample; under 95% occur only once, and roughly 0.39% lies in the top ten. The sequenced sample consisted of naive CD4+ T cells from PBMCs. These receptors all come from a man aged 18 to 29 in good health. Some clones in this sample may be carry-over from other donors' samples. Each CDR3 is given without its conserved first and last residue.

V gene,J gene,CDR3 protein
TRBV7-2,TRBJ2-3,ASSLAAGGGTDTQY
TRBV28,TRBJ1-2,ATGTGANYGYT
TRBV6-1,TRBJ2-7,ASSRGGSSYEQY
TRBV6-6,TRBJ1-2,ASSQTGNYGYT
TRBV29-1,TRBJ1-4,SVSKWTGNEKLF
TRBV5-6,TRBJ2-1,ASSLVPPNEQF
TRBV18,TRBJ2-3,ASSDVSTDTQY
TRBV4-1,TRBJ1-2,ASSRAPGPQGDGYT
TRBV4-2,TRBJ2-3,ASSPAGGRATDTQY
TRBV6-1,TRBJ2-2,ASSENWGNPGELF
TRBV5-6,TRBJ2-5,ASSLRQGMPQETQY
TRBV28,TRBJ1-1,ASSATRDRAEAF
TRBV28,TRBJ1-4,ASSSTRQGGTGEKLF
TRBV5-8,TRBJ2-7,ASSLRGSSVYEQY
TRBV13,TRBJ1-1,ASSLGAEAF
TRBV7-9,TRBJ2-3,ASSLSLRSTDTQY
TRBV2,TRBJ1-5,ASSVARGSNQPQH
TRBV29-1,TRBJ2-5,SVDPDRPQETQY
TRBV6-5,TRBJ2-7,ASSYSRNSVQY
TRBV7-6,TRBJ2-7,ASSFSGSSYEQY
TRBV19,TRBJ1-5,ASSRGTSNQPQH
TRBV28,TRBJ2-7,ASSSRGGDLYEQY
TRBV6-1,TRBJ2-5,ASTKRDNQETQY
TRBV19,TRBJ2-7,ASSIVRGNEQY
TRBV5-1,TRBJ2-7,ASSPSDTYEQY
TRBV11-2,TRBJ2-7,ASSPGQIAYEQY
TRBV5-4,TRBJ2-1,ASSPGVAGGFEQF
TRBV4-3,TRBJ1-6,ASSQGYPSYNSPLH
TRBV29-1,TRBJ1-2,SGNLGLGYGYT
TRBV25-1,TRBJ2-7,ASRAPDGAVGAYEQY
TRBV9,TRBJ2-5,AWAGGRETQY
TRBV7-9,TRBJ1-2,ASSLAGTGGEGYT
TRBV4-1,TRBJ1-6,ASSQIPRDSYSPLH
TRBV29-1,TRBJ2-7,SAVQGGPSSYEQY
TRBV19,TRBJ1-2,ASRTGTGRGYT
TRBV19,TRBJ1-2,ASSIVLRLAGANYGYT
TRBV5-4,TRBJ2-3,ASSSTSGGLTDTQY
TRBV4-2,TRBJ2-1,ASSHPGGASIDNEQF
TRBV11-2,TRBJ2-2,ASSQPRALAGAPGELF
TRBV11-2,TRBJ2-7,ASSIQDRGVDEQY
TRBV7-3,TRBJ2-1,ASSSPRGTAGDNEQF
TRBV6-5,NA,ASMGGRYEQY
TRBV30,TRBJ2-2,AWSVGAGELF
TRBV5-5,TRBJ2-5,ASSSGVRSETQY
TRBV5-4,TRBJ2-7,ASSLAWASGSHEQY
TRBV27,TRBJ1-1,ASSTDRANTEAF
TRBV6-6,TRBJ1-5,ASSTTGRNQPQH
TRBV28,TRBJ2-7,ASSGSIRGTYEQY
TRBV4-3,TRBJ2-1,ASSQERRAGGGNEQF
TRBV2,TRBJ2-7,ASSIRGYEQY
TRBV19,TRBJ1-2,ASKRQGTGYGYT
TRBV7-9,TRBJ2-3,ASSQSSGGDSTDTQY
TRBV5-4,TRBJ1-3,ASTGGGPTSSSGNTIY
TRBV4-3,TRBJ1-1,ASSQGQTMNTEAF
TRBV4-2,TRBJ1-2,ASGGGRGSSSSNYGYT
TRBV28,TRBJ1-1,ASSWGQRRNTEAF
TRBV7-8,TRBJ1-5,ASSLALNRGVTSNQPQH
TRBV5-1,TRBJ2-1,ASSRGAGERSYNEQF
TRBV28,TRBJ2-3,ASSFRSSTDTQY